This TCR beta chain was sequenced in a study of CD8+CD57+ T cells in acquired aplastic anemia. Findings of the study overall: Significant differences in CD8+ Simpson's diversity were not observed between patients and controls.

Deletions cut 10 bases from V and 4 bases from J, with 16 bases between. Looked up from germline, CDR1 is SGHAT and CDR2 is FQNNGV. This CDR3 has 14 residues. Patients included in sequencing had previously demonstrated CD8+CD57+ cell expansion by flow cytometry. All patients were therapy-naive when blood was sampled. CDR3 and TCR beta VDJ profiling relied on genomic DNA as the template. TCRdb analysed the reads with MiXCR anew, one entry per CDR3 protein. The data contain 80,000 or so distinct CDR3 sequences, about 70% of them singletons. Regarding this clonotype: Its antigen is currently unknown.

Sequenced input: sorted CD4+, CD8+, or CD8+CD57+ T cells (not recorded which) from PBMCs. This chain connects TRBV11-2 to TRBJ2-2, with a possible D match to TRBD2 (5 bases). The receptor was isolated from a human donor with aplastic anemia. The DNA of the CDR3 is TGTGCCACACGGGGAACGATCCGCACCGGGGAGCTGTTTTTT. Translation: CATRGTIRTGELFF.